The source of this T cell receptor (beta chain) is a study of T cells after yellow fever vaccination. The V end was cut by 6 bases, the J end by 8 bases, with 26 bases between. This CDR3 contains 16 residues. From germline, CDR1 is SGHTA and CDR2 FQGNSA. Conversion of TCR transcripts into cDNA relied on 5'RACE template switching, which added a universal primer site and UMIs. TCRdb used MiXCR to reprocess the 5' RACE reads, holding one entry per CDR3 protein. The table includes more than 450,000 distinct CDR3 sequences, 21% detected once. The TCR comes from a man younger than 35 who received the YFV17D yellow fever vaccine. The input for sequencing was PBMCs, taken approximately 20 days after the first yellow fever vaccination. The chain is built from TRBV7-2 and TRBJ2-7; the D gene is possibly TRBD1 (5 bases). The CDR3 bases are TGTGCCAGCAGTGCAGAACCAGGGCTCGGGTTGGGCAAGCAGTACTTC. As protein: CASSAEPGLGLGKQYF.